Listed below are T cell receptor beta chains from one sample, sequenced in a study of shared T cell receptors in the human thymus. Sequencing used immunoSEQ multiplex PCR; TCRdb keeps in-frame clones, though not all of them. The sample lists some 660,000 clones; about 90% were seen once. The sample was also reused in another study, on human thymus T cells.

Source material: thymocytes. The receptor source for this set is a boy less than two years old with a congenital heart defect. The CDR3 runs from the conserved cysteine through the conserved F or W. The order of the fields is CDR3 DNA, CDR3 protein, J gene, D gene, clone size, V gene. A D gene is named only where the DNA matches it firmly. Size is stated for part of the rows, as once, few or many counts, or as a class when the clone is expanded.

CDR3nt: TGTGCCAGCAGTTTAAAAGAGGGGGTGGGCACAGATACGCAGTATTTT
CDR3aa: CASSLKEGVGTDTQYF
j_gene: TRBJ2-3
d_gene: .
abundance: .
v_gene: TRBV28

CDR3nt: TGTGCCAGCAGAGCTTATTTGGTCTATTCTAGCTACGAGCAGTACTTC
CDR3aa: CASRAYLVYSSYEQYF
j_gene: TRBJ2-7
d_gene: .
abundance: .
v_gene: TRBV7-3

CDR3nt: TGTGCCAGCAGCTTGTCCCCCAGTTGGGGGGAATACAATGAGCAGTTCTTC
CDR3aa: CASSLSPSWGEYNEQFF
j_gene: TRBJ2-1
d_gene: .
abundance: .
v_gene: TRBV5-6

CDR3nt: TGTGCCAGCGGATCCGGACAGGGAAACACTGAAGCTTTCTTT
CDR3aa: CASGSGQGNTEAFF
j_gene: TRBJ1-1
d_gene: TRBD1
abundance: .
v_gene: TRBV11-2

CDR3nt: TGCGCCAGCAGCCAAGATCTTGGGGCAGGTTACACCGGGGAGCTGTTTTTT
CDR3aa: CASSQDLGAGYTGELFF
j_gene: TRBJ2-2
d_gene: .
abundance: .
v_gene: TRBV4-1

CDR3nt: TGTGCCAGCAGTCTCTTTTGGACAGGGAGCTACGAGCAGTACTTC
CDR3aa: CASSLFWTGSYEQYF
j_gene: TRBJ2-7
d_gene: TRBD1
abundance: .
v_gene: TRBV28

CDR3nt: TGCGCCAGCAGCCAATCGACAGAGAGCTATGGCTACACCTTC
CDR3aa: CASSQSTESYGYTF
j_gene: TRBJ1-2
d_gene: .
abundance: .
v_gene: TRBV4-1

CDR3nt: TGTGCCAGTAGACCGACAGGGATCGGATCACCCCTCCACTTT
CDR3aa: CASRPTGIGSPLHF
j_gene: TRBJ1-6
d_gene: TRBD1
abundance: .
v_gene: TRBV19

CDR3nt: TGTGCCAGCAGTTCCCCCGGAAAGGGGGCTAGCACAGATACGCAGTATTTT
CDR3aa: CASSSPGKGASTDTQYF
j_gene: TRBJ2-3
d_gene: TRBD1
abundance: .
v_gene: TRBV28

CDR3nt: TGTGCCAGCCCCGGGAGTCAGTCCCCTGGAAACACCATATATTTT
CDR3aa: CASPGSQSPGNTIYF
j_gene: TRBJ1-3
d_gene: .
abundance: .
v_gene: TRBV6-1

CDR3nt: TGTGCCAGCAGCCCCACCCGGCCACAGGTTTACGAGCAGTACTTC
CDR3aa: CASSPTRPQVYEQYF
j_gene: TRBJ2-7
d_gene: .
abundance: few
v_gene: TRBV11-2

CDR3nt: TGTGCCATCAGTGACCCCGGGGGTAAAACAGATACGCAGTATTTT
CDR3aa: CAISDPGGKTDTQYF
j_gene: TRBJ2-3
d_gene: .
abundance: .
v_gene: TRBV10-3

CDR3nt: TGTGCCAGCAGCGTAGATTCCGGGAGGGGGCGCGAGCAGTACTTC
CDR3aa: CASSVDSGRGREQYF
j_gene: TRBJ2-7
d_gene: .
abundance: .
v_gene: TRBV9

CDR3nt: TGTGCCAGCAGTTTCCCGACAGGGTGGGACTACGAGCAGTACTTC
CDR3aa: CASSFPTGWDYEQYF
j_gene: TRBJ2-7
d_gene: TRBD1
abundance: .
v_gene: TRBV27

CDR3nt: TGTGCCAGCAGCTTAGGTCAGGGGGCGAGGGAAAAACTGTTTTTT
CDR3aa: CASSLGQGAREKLFF
j_gene: TRBJ1-4
d_gene: TRBD1
abundance: .
v_gene: TRBV7-8

CDR3nt: TGCGCCAGCAGCCAATCTCACCGTCCGGGGTATGATGCCGGGGAGCTGTTTTTT
CDR3aa: CASSQSHRPGYDAGELFF
j_gene: TRBJ2-2
d_gene: .
abundance: .
v_gene: TRBV4-3

CDR3nt: TGTGCCAGCAGCCAAGATGATGAACGAGGAGGGGTGGAAGAGACCCAGTACTTC
CDR3aa: CASSQDDERGGVEETQYF
j_gene: TRBJ2-5
d_gene: .
abundance: .
v_gene: TRBV4-2

CDR3nt: TGCGCCAGCAGCCAAGTAATAGGGCCGGGACAGGGGAGAGGAGCGTTGGAAAAACTGTTTTTT
CDR3aa: CASSQVIGPGQGRGALEKLFF
j_gene: TRBJ1-4
d_gene: TRBD1
abundance: .
v_gene: TRBV4-1

CDR3nt: TGCAGCGTGGGACAGGGCCAAGAGACCCAGTACTTC
CDR3aa: CSVGQGQETQYF
j_gene: TRBJ2-5
d_gene: TRBD1
abundance: .
v_gene: TRBV29-1

CDR3nt: TGTGCCAGTGGTTTATCAGGGGGCGGCTATGGCTACACCTTC
CDR3aa: CASGLSGGGYGYTF
j_gene: TRBJ1-2
d_gene: TRBD1
abundance: .
v_gene: TRBV19

CDR3nt: TGTGCCAGCAGCTTAGGAACGGACAGGGGGTCAGATACGCAGTATTTT
CDR3aa: CASSLGTDRGSDTQYF
j_gene: TRBJ2-3
d_gene: TRBD1
abundance: .
v_gene: TRBV7-2

CDR3nt: TGTGCCAGCAGCGTAACGGGAGGGCCCGGATGGACCTACAATGAGCAGTTCTTC
CDR3aa: CASSVTGGPGWTYNEQFF
j_gene: TRBJ2-1
d_gene: TRBD2
abundance: .
v_gene: TRBV9

CDR3nt: TGTGCCAGCAGCTCGAGGGATAAGCGGGAGTATCACAATGAGCAGTTCTTC
CDR3aa: CASSSRDKREYHNEQFF
j_gene: TRBJ2-1
d_gene: TRBD2
abundance: .
v_gene: TRBV5-5

CDR3nt: TGCGCCAGCAGCCCGACAGTATCCTACGAGCAGTACTTC
CDR3aa: CASSPTVSYEQYF
j_gene: TRBJ2-7
d_gene: .
abundance: .
v_gene: TRBV5-1

CDR3nt: TGTGCCAGCAGTTACTCTCTAGTCGATGAGCAGTTCTTC
CDR3aa: CASSYSLVDEQFF
j_gene: TRBJ2-1
d_gene: .
abundance: .
v_gene: TRBV6-6

CDR3nt: TGTGCCAGCAGGGGGGGATGGCTAGCGGGAGGGCCATGGAGCCCCTACGAGCAGTACTTC
CDR3aa: CASRGGWLAGGPWSPYEQYF
j_gene: TRBJ2-7
d_gene: TRBD2
abundance: once
v_gene: TRBV28

CDR3nt: TGTGCCAGCAGTTCCGGGACAGGGCCAGACAATGAGCAGTTCTTC
CDR3aa: CASSSGTGPDNEQFF
j_gene: TRBJ2-1
d_gene: TRBD1
abundance: .
v_gene: TRBV25-1

CDR3nt: TGCGCCAGCAGCTTGGGGAGGGTACTTCGGGGTAGCGGCCCCTACGAGCAGTACTTC
CDR3aa: CASSLGRVLRGSGPYEQYF
j_gene: TRBJ2-7
d_gene: .
abundance: .
v_gene: TRBV5-1

CDR3nt: TGTGCCAGCAGTTTGGACGGACGGGGCTACGAGCAGTACTTC
CDR3aa: CASSLDGRGYEQYF
j_gene: TRBJ2-7
d_gene: .
abundance: few
v_gene: TRBV28

CDR3nt: TGTGCCAGTAGTATATACGGGACAGGGAGGGACGAGCAGTTCTTC
CDR3aa: CASSIYGTGRDEQFF
j_gene: TRBJ2-1
d_gene: TRBD1
abundance: .
v_gene: TRBV19

CDR3nt: TGTGCCAGCAGTTCAATTGCGGGGGGGGCAAAACTGTTTTTT
CDR3aa: CASSSIAGGAKLFF
j_gene: TRBJ1-4
d_gene: .
abundance: .
v_gene: TRBV28

CDR3nt: TGTGCCAGCAGCTTAGAGGGCGGGACTAGCGGGGGGTACAATGAGCAGTTCTTC
CDR3aa: CASSLEGGTSGGYNEQFF
j_gene: TRBJ2-1
d_gene: TRBD2
abundance: .
v_gene: TRBV7-9

CDR3nt: TGCAGCGTTATCGACAGGTCGGGGACCGGGGAGCTGTTTTTT
CDR3aa: CSVIDRSGTGELFF
j_gene: TRBJ2-2
d_gene: .
abundance: once
v_gene: TRBV29-1

CDR3nt: TGTGCCAGCAGCTTACGGCAGGGGGAAAGTCGGGCTGAAGCTTTCTTT
CDR3aa: CASSLRQGESRAEAFF
j_gene: TRBJ1-1
d_gene: TRBD1
abundance: .
v_gene: TRBV7-9

CDR3nt: TGCAGCGTTGGGACGTTGGGGCACAGCCACTATGGCTACACCTTC
CDR3aa: CSVGTLGHSHYGYTF
j_gene: TRBJ1-2
d_gene: .
abundance: once
v_gene: TRBV29-1

CDR3nt: TGTGCCAGCAGAAGGACAGGGGCGAACACCGGGGAGCTGTTTTTT
CDR3aa: CASRRTGANTGELFF
j_gene: TRBJ2-2
d_gene: TRBD1
abundance: once
v_gene: TRBV14

CDR3nt: TGTGCCAGCAGTTTAGCAGGGGGAGCTAACTATGGCTACACCTTC
CDR3aa: CASSLAGGANYGYTF
j_gene: TRBJ1-2
d_gene: TRBD1
abundance: .
v_gene: TRBV28

CDR3nt: TGCGCCAGCAGCTCGTTTGGGGCGGGGTACACAGATACGCAGTATTTT
CDR3aa: CASSSFGAGYTDTQYF
j_gene: TRBJ2-3
d_gene: .
abundance: .
v_gene: TRBV4-1

CDR3nt: TGTGCCAGCAGCCAAGGGCAGGGGAATGAGCAGTTCTTC
CDR3aa: CASSQGQGNEQFF
j_gene: TRBJ2-1
d_gene: .
abundance: .
v_gene: TRBV14

CDR3nt: TGTGCAAGTCGCTTTCAACAGCCGAACACTGAAGCTTTCTTT
CDR3aa: CASRFQQPNTEAFF
j_gene: TRBJ1-1
d_gene: .
abundance: .
v_gene: TRBV12-2

CDR3nt: TGTGCCAGCAGTCCCCAACCTACTAGCACAGATACGCAGTATTTT
CDR3aa: CASSPQPTSTDTQYF
j_gene: TRBJ2-3
d_gene: .
abundance: .
v_gene: TRBV27

CDR3nt: TGCAGCGCGGAACCCACAGGGAACACTGAAGCTTTCTTT
CDR3aa: CSAEPTGNTEAFF
j_gene: TRBJ1-1
d_gene: .
abundance: once
v_gene: TRBV29-1

CDR3nt: TGTGCCAGCAGCTTCACGCAGGGTGAGCAGTACTTC
CDR3aa: CASSFTQGEQYF
j_gene: TRBJ2-7
d_gene: .
abundance: .
v_gene: TRBV7-9

CDR3nt: TGTGCCAGCAGTTTATGTTTATCGCGTCTAGGGAGAGGAAATAATTCACCCCTCCACTTT
CDR3aa: CASSLCLSRLGRGNNSPLHF
j_gene: TRBJ1-6
d_gene: .
abundance: .
v_gene: TRBV28

CDR3nt: TGCGCCAGCAGCTTAATAACGGGAGGGAATGAGCAGTTCTTC
CDR3aa: CASSLITGGNEQFF
j_gene: TRBJ2-1
d_gene: TRBD2
abundance: .
v_gene: TRBV5-1

CDR3nt: TGCGCCAGCAGCAAAGAAGACAGGGGTAACTATGGCTACACCTTC
CDR3aa: CASSKEDRGNYGYTF
j_gene: TRBJ1-2
d_gene: TRBD1
abundance: .
v_gene: TRBV5-1

CDR3nt: TGTGCCAGCAGGGGTGGAGGGGGCGCGGGGGGCTACACCTTC
CDR3aa: CASRGGGGAGGYTF
j_gene: TRBJ1-2
d_gene: TRBD1
abundance: .
v_gene: TRBV2

CDR3nt: TGTGCCAACACGAGGGCCGGGGAGCTGTTTTTT
CDR3aa: CANTRAGELFF
j_gene: TRBJ2-2
d_gene: .
abundance: .
v_gene: TRBV28